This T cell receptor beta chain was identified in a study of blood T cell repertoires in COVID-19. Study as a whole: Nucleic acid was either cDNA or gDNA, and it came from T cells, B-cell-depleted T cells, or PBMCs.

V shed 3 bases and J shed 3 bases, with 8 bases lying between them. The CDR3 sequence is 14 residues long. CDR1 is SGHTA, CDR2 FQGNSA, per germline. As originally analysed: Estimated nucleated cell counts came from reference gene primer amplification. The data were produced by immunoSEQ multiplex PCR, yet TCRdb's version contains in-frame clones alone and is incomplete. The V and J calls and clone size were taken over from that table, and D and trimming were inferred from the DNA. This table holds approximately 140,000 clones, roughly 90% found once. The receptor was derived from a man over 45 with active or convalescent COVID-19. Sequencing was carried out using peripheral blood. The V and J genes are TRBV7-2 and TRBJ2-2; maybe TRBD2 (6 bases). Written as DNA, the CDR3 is TGTGCCAGCAGCTTCGGAGGGGACACCGGGGAGCTGTTTTTT. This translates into CASSFGGDTGELFF.